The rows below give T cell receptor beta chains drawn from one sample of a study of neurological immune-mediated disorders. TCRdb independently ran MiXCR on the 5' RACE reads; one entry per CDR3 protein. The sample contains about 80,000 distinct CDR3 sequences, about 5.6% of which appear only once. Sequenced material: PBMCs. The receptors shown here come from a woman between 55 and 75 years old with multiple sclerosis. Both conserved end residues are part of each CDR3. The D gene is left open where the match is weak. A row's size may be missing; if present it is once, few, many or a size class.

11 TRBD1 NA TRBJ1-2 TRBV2 CASSRGLGYTF TGTGCCAGCTCAAGGGGGCTCGGCTACACCTTC
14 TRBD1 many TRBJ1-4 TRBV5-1 CASSFGTGGEKLFF TGCGCCAGCAGCTTTGGGACAGGGGGTGAAAAACTGTTTTTT
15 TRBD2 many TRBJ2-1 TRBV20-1 CSAIAGTSSYNEQFF TGCAGTGCAATAGCGGGGACGAGCTCCTACAATGAGCAGTTCTTC
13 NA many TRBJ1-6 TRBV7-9 CASTRQGNSPLHF TGTGCCAGCACACGCCAGGGCAATTCACCCCTCCACTTT
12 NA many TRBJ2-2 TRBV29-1 CSMRRKTGELFF TGCAGCATGAGACGGAAGACCGGGGAGCTGTTTTTT
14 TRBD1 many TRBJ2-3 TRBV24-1 CATSEGQGTDTQYF TGTGCCACCAGTGAGGGACAGGGCACAGATACGCAGTATTTT
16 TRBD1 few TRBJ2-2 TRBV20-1 CSARVMDREHTGELFF TGCAGTGCTAGAGTGATGGACAGGGAACACACCGGGGAGCTGTTTTTT
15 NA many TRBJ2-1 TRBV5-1 CASSLVSHSYNEQFF TGCGCCAGCAGCTTGGTCTCTCACTCCTACAATGAGCAGTTCTTC
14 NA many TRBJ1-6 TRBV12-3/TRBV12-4 CASSLGTNPSPLHF TGTGCCAGCAGTTTAGGGACAAACCCGTCACCCCTCCACTTT
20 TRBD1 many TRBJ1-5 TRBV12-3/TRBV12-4 CASSPRAAGTGLLGNQPQHF TGTGCCAGCAGTCCCAGAGCTGCTGGGACAGGGTTACTTGGCAATCAGCCCCAGCATTTT
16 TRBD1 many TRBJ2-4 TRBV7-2 CASSQTGGLRSDIQYF TGTGCCAGCAGCCAGACAGGGGGCCTAAGGTCGGACATTCAGTACTTC
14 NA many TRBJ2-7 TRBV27 CASSLHGSSYEQYF TGTGCCAGCAGCCTACACGGAAGCTCCTACGAGCAGTACTTC
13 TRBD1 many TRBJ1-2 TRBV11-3 CASSQDRLPGYTF TGTGCCAGCAGCCAGGACAGGCTTCCTGGCTACACCTTC
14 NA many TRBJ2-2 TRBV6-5 CASSLTSNTGELFF TGTGCCAGCAGTCTGACATCTAACACCGGGGAGCTGTTTTTT
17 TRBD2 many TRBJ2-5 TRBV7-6 CASSLDLFRGSQETQYF TGTGCCAGCAGCTTAGACCTCTTTCGCGGGAGCCAAGAGACCCAGTACTTC
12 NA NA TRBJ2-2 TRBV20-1 CSAAPTAGELFF TGCAGTGCCGCACCTACCGCCGGGGAGCTGTTTTTT
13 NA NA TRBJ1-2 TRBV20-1 CSAKTTGDYGYTF TGCAGTGCGAAGACAACGGGCGACTATGGCTACACCTTC
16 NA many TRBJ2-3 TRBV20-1 CSAPVGRVRGGDTQYF TGCAGTGCTCCAGTGGGGAGAGTGAGGGGGGGAGATACGCAGTATTTT
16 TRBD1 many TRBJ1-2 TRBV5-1 CASSLLQGPGVNGYTF TGCGCCAGCAGCCTCCTACAGGGGCCCGGAGTAAATGGCTACACCTTC